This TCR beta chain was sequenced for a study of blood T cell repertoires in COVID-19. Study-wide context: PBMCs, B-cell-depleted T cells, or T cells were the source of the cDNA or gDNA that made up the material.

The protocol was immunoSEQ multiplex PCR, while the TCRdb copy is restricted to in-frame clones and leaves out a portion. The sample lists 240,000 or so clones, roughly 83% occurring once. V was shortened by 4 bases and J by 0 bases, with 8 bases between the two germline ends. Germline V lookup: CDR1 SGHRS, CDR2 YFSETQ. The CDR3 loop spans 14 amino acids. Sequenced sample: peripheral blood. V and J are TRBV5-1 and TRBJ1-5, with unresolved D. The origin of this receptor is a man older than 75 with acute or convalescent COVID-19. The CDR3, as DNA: TGCGCCAGCAGCCCGGACTATAGCAATCAGCCCCAGCATTTT. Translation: CASSPDYSNQPQHF. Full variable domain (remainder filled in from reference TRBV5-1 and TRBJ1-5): KAGVTQTPRYLIKTRGQQVTLSCSPISGHRSVSWYQQTPGQGLQFLFEYFSETQRNKGNFPGRFSGRQFSNSRSEMNVSTLELGDSALYLCASSPDYSNQPQHFGDGTRLSIL.